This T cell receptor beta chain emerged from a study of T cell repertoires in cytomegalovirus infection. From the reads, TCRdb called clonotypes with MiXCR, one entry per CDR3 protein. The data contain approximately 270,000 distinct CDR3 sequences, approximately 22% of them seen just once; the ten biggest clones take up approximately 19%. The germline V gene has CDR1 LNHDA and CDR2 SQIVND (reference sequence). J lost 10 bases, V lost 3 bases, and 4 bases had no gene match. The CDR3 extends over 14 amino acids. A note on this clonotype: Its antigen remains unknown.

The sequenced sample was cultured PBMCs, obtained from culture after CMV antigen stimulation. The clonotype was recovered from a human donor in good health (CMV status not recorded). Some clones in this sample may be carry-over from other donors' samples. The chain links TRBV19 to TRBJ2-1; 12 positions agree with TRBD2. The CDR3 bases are TGTGCCAGTAGTATCGGACTAGCGGGAACCGAGCAGTTCTTC. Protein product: CASSIGLAGTEQFF.